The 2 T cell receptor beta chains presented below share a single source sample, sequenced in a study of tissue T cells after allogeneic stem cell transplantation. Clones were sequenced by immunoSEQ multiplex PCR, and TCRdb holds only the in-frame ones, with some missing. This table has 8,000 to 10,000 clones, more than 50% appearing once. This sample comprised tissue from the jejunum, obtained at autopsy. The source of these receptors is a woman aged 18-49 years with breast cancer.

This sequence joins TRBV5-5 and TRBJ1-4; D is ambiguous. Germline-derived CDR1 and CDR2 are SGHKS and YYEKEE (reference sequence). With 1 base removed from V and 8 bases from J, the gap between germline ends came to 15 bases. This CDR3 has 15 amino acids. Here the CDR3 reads CASSLRWGSEEKLFF. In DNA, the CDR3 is TGTGCCAGCAGCTTGAGGTGGGGATCGGAAGAAAAACTGTTTTTT.

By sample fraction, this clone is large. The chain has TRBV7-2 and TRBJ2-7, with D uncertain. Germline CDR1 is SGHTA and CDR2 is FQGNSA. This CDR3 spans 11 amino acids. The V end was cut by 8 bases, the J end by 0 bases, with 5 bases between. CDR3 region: CASRYSYEQYF. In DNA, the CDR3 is TGTGCCAGCCGCTACTCCTACGAGCAGTACTTC.